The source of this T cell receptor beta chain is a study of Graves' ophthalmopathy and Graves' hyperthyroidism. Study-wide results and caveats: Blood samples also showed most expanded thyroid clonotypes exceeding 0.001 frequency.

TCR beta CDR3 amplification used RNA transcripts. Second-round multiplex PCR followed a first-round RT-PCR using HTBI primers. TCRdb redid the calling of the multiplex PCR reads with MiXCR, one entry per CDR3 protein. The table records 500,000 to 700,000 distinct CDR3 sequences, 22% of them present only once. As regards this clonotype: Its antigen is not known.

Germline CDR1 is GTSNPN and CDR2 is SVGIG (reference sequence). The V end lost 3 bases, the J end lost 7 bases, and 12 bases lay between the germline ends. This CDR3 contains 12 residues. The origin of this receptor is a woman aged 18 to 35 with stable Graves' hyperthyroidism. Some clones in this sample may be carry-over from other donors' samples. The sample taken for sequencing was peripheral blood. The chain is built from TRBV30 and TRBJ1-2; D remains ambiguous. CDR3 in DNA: TGTGCCTGGAGCCGGGAGACGGGTGGCTACACCTTC. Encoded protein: CAWSRETGGYTF.